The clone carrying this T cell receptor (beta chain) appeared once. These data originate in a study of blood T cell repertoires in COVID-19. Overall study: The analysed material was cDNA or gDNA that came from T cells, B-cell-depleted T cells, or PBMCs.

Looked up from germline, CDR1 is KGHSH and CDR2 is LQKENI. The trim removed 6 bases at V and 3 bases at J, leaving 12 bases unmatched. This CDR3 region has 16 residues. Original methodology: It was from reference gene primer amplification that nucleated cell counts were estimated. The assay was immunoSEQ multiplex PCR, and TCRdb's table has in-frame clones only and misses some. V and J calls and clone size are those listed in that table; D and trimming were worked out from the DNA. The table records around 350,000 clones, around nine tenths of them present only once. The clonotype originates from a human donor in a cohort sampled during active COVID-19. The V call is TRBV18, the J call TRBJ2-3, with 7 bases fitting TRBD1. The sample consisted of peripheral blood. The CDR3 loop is CASSPTTGIGTDTQYF. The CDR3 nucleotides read TGTGCCAGCTCGCCGACGACAGGGATTGGGACAGATACGCAGTATTTT.